This is a list of T cell receptor beta chains from one sample in a study of T-cell reconstitution after alpha-beta-depleted transplantation in children. TCRdb fed the PCR reads into MiXCR, producing one record per CDR3 protein. The data show some 500,000 distinct CDR3 sequences, with about 30% seen just once and less than 2.5% held by the top ten. Source: PBMCs from the stem cell graft donor, taken from the stem cell graft. These receptors were collected from a human donor who donated a stem cell graft to a child with aplastic anemia. The CDR3 runs from the conserved cysteine through the conserved F or W. The order of the fields is J gene, clone size, V gene, D gene, CDR3 length, CDR3 DNA, CDR3 protein. A D gene is named only where the DNA matches it firmly. A clone size is listed for some rows: how often the clone was seen (once, few, many), or a class if it is expanded.

TRBJ1-1 - TRBV2 TRBD1 15 TGTGCCAGCAGTGAAAACAGGGGGCCCGACACTGAAGCTTTCTTT CASSENRGPDTEAFF
TRBJ2-1 - TRBV30 - 12 TGTGCCTGGAGTGTACCTGTTAATGAGCAGTTCTTC CAWSVPVNEQFF
TRBJ1-5 - TRBV20-1 TRBD1 14 TGCAGTGCTCGGACAGGGGGCTTCAATCAGCCCCAGCATTTT CSARTGGFNQPQHF
TRBJ2-6 - TRBV18 - 15 TGTGCCAGCTCACCTGACCGATCTGGGGCCAACGTCCTGACTTTC CASSPDRSGANVLTF
TRBJ2-5 - TRBV27 TRBD2 15 TGTGCCAGCAGTTTATCTCCTAGCGGGGGAGAGACCCAGTACTTC CASSLSPSGGETQYF
TRBJ1-1 - TRBV20-1 - 11 TGCAGTGGGACACCGAACACTGAAGCTTTCTTT CSGTPNTEAFF
TRBJ2-3 few TRBV6-5 - 12 TGTGCCAGCAGCCCATACGGAGATACGCAGTATTTT CASSPYGDTQYF
TRBJ2-1 few TRBV20-1 TRBD2 15 TGCAGTGCTCTTGGGACTAGCGGGAGGTACAATGAGCAGTTCTTC CSALGTSGRYNEQFF
TRBJ2-2 few TRBV7-8 TRBD2 20 TGTGCCAGCAGCTCCACGCGAACAAGACTAGCGGGAGACGACGGCGGGGAGCTGTTTTTT CASSSTRTRLAGDDGGELFF
TRBJ1-2 - TRBV7-2 - 15 TGTGCCAGCAGCTTAGATCCGGGGGCTAACTATGGCTACACCTTC CASSLDPGANYGYTF
TRBJ2-3 - TRBV7-2 TRBD2 14 TGTGCCAGCATTCTAGCGGCTAGCACAGATACGCAGTATTTT CASILAASTDTQYF
TRBJ1-2 - TRBV7-2 - 15 TGTGCCAGCAGCTCTCCGGCAGAGGGGATGGATGGCTACACCTTC CASSSPAEGMDGYTF
TRBJ1-4 few TRBV25-1 - 15 TGTGCCAGCAGTGAATCGGCGACGTTGATTGAAAAACTGTTTTTT CASSESATLIEKLFF
TRBJ2-4 - TRBV5-1 - 15 TGCGCCAGCAGCTTGACAGGGAGTATTGGAAACATTCAGTACTTC CASSLTGSIGNIQYF
TRBJ2-5 - TRBV6-2/TRBV6-3 TRBD2 16 TGTGCCAGCAGCCAATGGACTAGCGGGAGAATGGAGACCCAGTACTTC CASSQWTSGRMETQYF
TRBJ1-2 few TRBV7-8 - 14 TGTGCCAGCAGCTTAAGCACAGGCAATTATGGCTACACCTTC CASSLSTGNYGYTF
TRBJ1-1 many TRBV6-5 - 11 TGTGCCAGCAGTTATGGACCTGAAGCTTTCTTT CASSYGPEAFF
TRBJ1-1 - TRBV27 - 14 TGTGCCAGCAGTTTATTGGGAGAGAACACTGAAGCTTTCTTT CASSLLGENTEAFF
TRBJ2-7 once TRBV4-3 - 15 TGCGCCAGCAGCCAAGTCTGGACAACAGGGAACGAGCAGTACTTC CASSQVWTTGNEQYF
TRBJ1-1 few TRBV18 TRBD1 16 TGTGCCAGCTCACCCCAAGCGACAGGGTCTTTCACTGAAGCTTTCTTT CASSPQATGSFTEAFF
TRBJ1-4 - TRBV6-1 - 14 TGTGCCAGCAGCTCAGGGGCAACTAATGAAAAACTGTTTTTT CASSSGATNEKLFF
TRBJ2-1 - TRBV28 - 15 TGTGCCAGCAGCCCATACGCCCGCTCCTACAATGAGCAGTTCTTC CASSPYARSYNEQFF
TRBJ1-2 - TRBV9 TRBD1 15 TGTGCCAGCAGCGTAGCTCGAACAGGGGGAAATGGCTACACCTTC CASSVARTGGNGYTF
TRBJ1-4 - TRBV10-3 - 14 TGTGCCATCAGTGAGAGCCAGGGAAATGAAAAACTGTTTTTT CAISESQGNEKLFF
TRBJ1-4 - TRBV4-3 TRBD1 16 TGCGCCAGCAGCCAAGAGCCGCAGGGGGTTAATGAAAAACTGTTTTTT CASSQEPQGVNEKLFF
TRBJ1-3 - TRBV18 - 14 TGTGCCAGCTCGAAAGGAGTTTCTGGAAACACCATATATTTT CASSKGVSGNTIYF
TRBJ1-2 - TRBV7-9 TRBD1 15 TGTGCCAGCAGCTTAGACGGGACAGGGGAGGATGGCTACACCTTC CASSLDGTGEDGYTF
TRBJ1-2 few TRBV2 - 11 TGTGCCAGCAGCTTCACGGGTGGCTACACCTTC CASSFTGGYTF
TRBJ1-2 few TRBV20-1 - 13 TGCAGTGCTTCTGGGGGAATTAACTATGGCTACACCTTC CSASGGINYGYTF
TRBJ2-1 - TRBV4-2 - 16 TGTGCCAGCAGCCAAGATTTGGGGACTGCTCACAATGAGCAGTTCTTC CASSQDLGTAHNEQFF
TRBJ1-5 few TRBV28 TRBD1 15 TGTGCCAGCAGTTCCGAAGGAGGGGGCACTCAGCCCCAGCATTTT CASSSEGGGTQPQHF
TRBJ2-1 - TRBV7-2 TRBD2 17 TGTGCCAGCAGTCGCCCGGGACTAGCGGGAGGGCAGAATGAGCAGTTCTTC CASSRPGLAGGQNEQFF
TRBJ1-1 few TRBV9 - 14 TGTGCCAGCAGCTACATACCCGGGACCACTGAAGCTTTCTTT CASSYIPGTTEAFF
TRBJ2-1 few TRBV19 TRBD1 15 TGTGCCAGTACCCCCCCGGACAGGCCTTACAATGAGCAGTTCTTC CASTPPDRPYNEQFF
TRBJ1-1 few TRBV29-1 - 9 TGCAGCGGGGGTCCCGAAGCTTTCTTT CSGGPEAFF
TRBJ1-1 - TRBV5-1 - 16 TGCGCCAGCAGCGCTCAGGTTCGGGGGCCAAAGACGGGGGCTTTCTTT CASSAQVRGPKTGAFF
TRBJ2-2 - TRBV7-8 - 15 TGTGCCAGCAGCTTCGGGGGAAAGAACACCGGGGAGCTGTTTTTT CASSFGGKNTGELFF
TRBJ2-7 many TRBV29-1 - 12 TGCAGCGTTAAGATCCAGGGATACGAGCAGTACTTC CSVKIQGYEQYF
TRBJ2-7 - TRBV14 TRBD2 16 TGTGCCAGCAGCCAAGCCGGGACTAGCGGGAACTACGAGCAGTACTTC CASSQAGTSGNYEQYF
TRBJ2-1 - TRBV7-2 - 11 TGTGCCAGCAGCTTGCGGGACCAACAGTTCTTC CASSLRDQQFF
TRBJ1-5 few TRBV6-5 - 12 TGTGCCAGCAAGCAGGGAGGTCAGCCCCAGCATTTT CASKQGGQPQHF
TRBJ2-1 - TRBV12-3/TRBV12-4 - 14 TGTGCCAGCAGTTCAGGTGGGAGGTGGAATGAGCAGTTCTTC CASSSGGRWNEQFF
TRBJ1-6 - TRBV5-5 - 16 TGTGCCAGCAGCTTGAGGGCAGCAATTTATAATTCACCCCTCCACTTT CASSLRAAIYNSPLHF
TRBJ2-1 few TRBV5-1 TRBD2 15 TGCGCCAGCAGCTCAACTAGCGGGAGGCAAAATGAGCAGTTCTTC CASSSTSGRQNEQFF
TRBJ1-2 - TRBV7-2 TRBD1 17 TGTGCCAGCAGCCTACTTGAAGGGGCTGACAGGGGGCTAGGCTACACCTTC CASSLLEGADRGLGYTF
TRBJ2-1 many TRBV20-1 TRBD2 15 TGCAGTGCGCGGACTAGCGGGAGTTCCTACAATGAGCAGTTCTTC CSARTSGSSYNEQFF
TRBJ1-1 - TRBV9 - 13 TGTGCCAGCAGCCCCCTTTCGGCCCCAGAAGCTTTCTTT CASSPLSAPEAFF
TRBJ1-3 - TRBV20-1 - 14 TGCAGTGCTAGCGTGGGCATTTCTGGAAACACCATATATTTT CSASVGISGNTIYF